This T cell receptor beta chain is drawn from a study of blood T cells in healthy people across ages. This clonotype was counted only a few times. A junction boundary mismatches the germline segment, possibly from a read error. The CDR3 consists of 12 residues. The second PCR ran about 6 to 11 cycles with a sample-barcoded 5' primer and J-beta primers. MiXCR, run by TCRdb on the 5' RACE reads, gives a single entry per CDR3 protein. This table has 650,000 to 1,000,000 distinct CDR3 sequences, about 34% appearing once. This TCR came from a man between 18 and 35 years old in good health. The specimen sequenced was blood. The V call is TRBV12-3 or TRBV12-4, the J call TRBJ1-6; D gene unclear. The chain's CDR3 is CASSLRGSPPHF. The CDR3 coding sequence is TGTGCCAGCAGTTTACGTGGTTCACCCCCCCACTTT.